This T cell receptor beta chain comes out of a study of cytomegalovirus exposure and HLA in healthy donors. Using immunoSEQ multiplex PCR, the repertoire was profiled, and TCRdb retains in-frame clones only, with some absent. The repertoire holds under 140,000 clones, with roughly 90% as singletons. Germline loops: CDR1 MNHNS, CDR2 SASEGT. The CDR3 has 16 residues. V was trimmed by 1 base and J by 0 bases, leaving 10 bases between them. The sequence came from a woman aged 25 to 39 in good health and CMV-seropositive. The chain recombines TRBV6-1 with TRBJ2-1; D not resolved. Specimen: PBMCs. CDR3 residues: CASSEGQAFSYNEQFF. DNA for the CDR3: TGTGCCAGCAGTGAAGGTCAGGCTTTCTCCTACAATGAGCAGTTCTTC.